This T cell receptor (beta chain) was captured in a study of blood T cell repertoires in COVID-19. Across the study: Sample material is recorded as cDNA or gDNA derived from T cells, B-cell-depleted T cells, or PBMCs.

Original handling: Reference gene primers were amplified, and this amplification served to estimate nucleated cell counts. TCRdb's copy holds only in-frame clones and misses some; the assay was immunoSEQ multiplex PCR. The V and J calls and clone size come from that table; D and trimming were worked out from the DNA. This sample yields about 120,000 clones, of which around 88% are seen a single time; about 20% belongs to the top ten. Sequenced sample: peripheral blood. This TCR was recovered from a human donor with acute or convalescent COVID-19. The donor label of this sample is uncertain.

The CDR3 here is CASSPFQRQQFF. CDR3 nucleotides: TGTGCCAGCAGCCCCTTTCAGAGGCAGCAGTTCTTC. The chain couples TRBV28 to TRBJ2-1; D uncertain. This CDR3 region has 12 residues. Germline V gene lookup returns CDR1 MDHEN and CDR2 SYDVKM. Trimming left V 6 bases short and J 11 bases short, with 14 bases between.